What follows is one T cell receptor beta chain and its context. Its cognate antigen has yet to be identified. Within one base of it there is no much larger clone, and no base qualities were kept. CDR1 and CDR2 are drawn from the germline V gene: KGHDR, SFDVKD. V and J lose 7 bases and 6 bases, and a span of 8 bases separates them. From the cysteine through the phenylalanine, the CDR3 covers 12 amino acids. Here the CDR3 DNA is all that survives: 36 bases in frame from base 1. These data belong to a study of blood T cell repertoires in COVID-19 (TCRdb year 2020). Regarding the research as a whole: Samples from collaborators originated in the United States, Italy and Spain and spanned both the acute and convalescent phases of COVID-19. Sample metadata almost always included a de-identified subject ID, COVID-19 status, age in years and sex. Deeply sampled blood TCRbeta repertoires from subjects exposed to, actively infected with, or recovered from COVID-19 were included in the dataset. Samples came from the ongoing ImmuneRACE study (first 160 participants) plus 1,254 subjects from 6 global collaborators. The repertoires were released in a freely available public database meant as a resource for research on the immune response to SARS-CoV-2. HLA class I and class II types, where available, came from metadata supplied by the sample provider rather than from assay-based typing. The material from the prospective study consisted of cDNA or gDNA derived from T cells, B-cell-depleted T cells, or PBMCs.

Whole blood was collected in K2EDTA tubes by collaborating institutions according to the institutions' own protocols. Collaborator samples were shipped for TCRbeta analysis as frozen whole blood, isolated PBMCs, or DNA extracted from either sample type. What the study reported, not specific to this receptor: How much clinical and demographic metadata was included differed by source and by participant, and the metadata was provided uncurated.

The immunoSEQ Assay, a bias-controlled multiplex PCR, was used to amplify TCRbeta CDR3 regions from genomic DNA. Per the original workflow: The number of nucleated cells in each sample was estimated by amplification of reference gene primers within the assay. Sequence reads were collapsed and filtered to measure the absolute abundance of every unique TCRbeta CDR3 rearrangement. Productive Simpson clonality was computed per sample as the square root of Simpson's diversity index over productive rearrangements. TCRdb obtained this table from immuneACCESS and retained in-frame rearrangements with V and J assigned. These tables miss some clones; where compared with another copy, unresolved V genes account for less than half of the shortfall, and the remainder is unexplained. The V and J calls and clone size are taken from that table; D and trimming were inferred from the DNA. For this sample the table gives roughly 57,000 clones, of which around 79% were detected only once. The top ten clones comprise approximately 15% of the sample.

The sample comprised peripheral blood. The source is a woman aged 70 to 79 with acute or convalescent COVID-19. The receptor chain draws on TRBV24-1 and TRBJ2-2; the D gene assignment is ambiguous. The CDR3 region has the sequence CATRGSAGELFF. The sequenced DNA: TGTGCCACCAGGGGCTCCGCCGGGGAGCTGTTTTTT.